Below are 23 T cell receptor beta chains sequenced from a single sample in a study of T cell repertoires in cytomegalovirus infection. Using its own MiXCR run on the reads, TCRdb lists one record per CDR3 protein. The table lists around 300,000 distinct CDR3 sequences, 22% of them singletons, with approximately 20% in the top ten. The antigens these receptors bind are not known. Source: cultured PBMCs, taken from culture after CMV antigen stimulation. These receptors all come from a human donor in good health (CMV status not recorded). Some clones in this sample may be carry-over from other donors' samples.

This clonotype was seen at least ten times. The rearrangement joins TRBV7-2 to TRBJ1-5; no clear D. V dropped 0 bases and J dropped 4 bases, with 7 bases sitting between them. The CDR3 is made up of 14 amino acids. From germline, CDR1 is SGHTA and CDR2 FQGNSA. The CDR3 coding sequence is TGTGCCAGCAGCTTAGCGGGAGGGAATCAGCCCCAGCATTTT. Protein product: CASSLAGGNQPQHF. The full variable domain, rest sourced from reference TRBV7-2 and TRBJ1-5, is GAGVSQSPSNKVTEKGKDVELRCDPISGHTALYWYRQSLGQGLEFLIYFQGNSAPDKSGLPSDRFSAERTGGSVSTLTIQRTQQEDSAVYLCASSLAGGNQPQHFGDGTRLSIL.

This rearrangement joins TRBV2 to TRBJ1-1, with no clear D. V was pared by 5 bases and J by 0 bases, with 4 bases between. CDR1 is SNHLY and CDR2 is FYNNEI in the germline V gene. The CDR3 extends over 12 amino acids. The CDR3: CASSIMNTEAFF. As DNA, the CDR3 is TGTGCCAGCAGTATCATGAACACTGAAGCTTTCTTT. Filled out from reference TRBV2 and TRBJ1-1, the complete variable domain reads EPEVTQTPSHQVTQMGQEVILRCVPISNHLYFYWYRQILGQKVEFLVSFYNNEISEKSEIFDDQFSVERPDGSNFTLKIRSTKLEDSAMYFCASSIMNTEAFFGQGTRLTVV.

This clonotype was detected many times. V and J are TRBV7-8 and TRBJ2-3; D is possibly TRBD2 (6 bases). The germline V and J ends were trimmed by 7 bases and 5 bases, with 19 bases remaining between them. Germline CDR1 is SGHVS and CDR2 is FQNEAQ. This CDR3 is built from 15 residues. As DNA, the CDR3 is TGTGCCAGCAACGTGGGGTGGGGGGTGCGAGATACGCAGTATTTT. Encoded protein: CASNVGWGVRDTQYF.

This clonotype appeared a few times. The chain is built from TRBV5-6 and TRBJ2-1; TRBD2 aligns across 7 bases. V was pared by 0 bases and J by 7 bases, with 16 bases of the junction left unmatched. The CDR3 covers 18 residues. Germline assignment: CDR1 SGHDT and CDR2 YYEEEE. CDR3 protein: CASSLGLAALARGNEQFF. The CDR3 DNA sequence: TGTGCCAGCAGCTTGGGTCTAGCGGCCTTGGCCAGAGGGAATGAGCAGTTCTTC.

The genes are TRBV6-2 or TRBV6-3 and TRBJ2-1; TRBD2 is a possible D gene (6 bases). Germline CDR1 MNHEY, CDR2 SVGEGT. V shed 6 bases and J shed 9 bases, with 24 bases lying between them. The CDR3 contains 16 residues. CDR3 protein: CASRFSGPGGRSEQFF. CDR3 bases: TGTGCCAGCAGATTTAGCGGTCCGGGTGGGAGAAGTGAGCAGTTCTTC.

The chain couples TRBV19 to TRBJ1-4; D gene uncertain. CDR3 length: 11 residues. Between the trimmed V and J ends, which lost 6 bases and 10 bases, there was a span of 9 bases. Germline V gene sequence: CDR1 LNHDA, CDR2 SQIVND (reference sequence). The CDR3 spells CASSGAVKLFF. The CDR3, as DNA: TGTGCCAGTAGCGGTGCGGTAAAACTGTTTTTT.

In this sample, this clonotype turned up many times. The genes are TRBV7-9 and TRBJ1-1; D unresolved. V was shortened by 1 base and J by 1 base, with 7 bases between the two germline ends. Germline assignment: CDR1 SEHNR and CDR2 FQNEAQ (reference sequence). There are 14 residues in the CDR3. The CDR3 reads CASSLEWRNTEAFF. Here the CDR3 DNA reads TGTGCCAGCAGCTTAGAATGGAGGAACACTGAAGCTTTCTTT.

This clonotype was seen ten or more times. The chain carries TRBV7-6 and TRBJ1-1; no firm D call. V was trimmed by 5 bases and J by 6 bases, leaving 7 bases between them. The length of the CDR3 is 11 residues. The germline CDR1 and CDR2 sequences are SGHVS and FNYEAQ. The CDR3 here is CASSAGPEAFF. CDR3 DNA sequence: TGTGCCAGCAGCGCCGGGCCTGAAGCTTTCTTT.

The CDR3 DNA follows: TGCGCCAGCAGCCAAGGACATCTCGGACCCTACGAGCAGTACTTC. Encoded protein: CASSQGHLGPYEQYF. The V and J genes are TRBV4-1 and TRBJ2-7; D not resolved. V lost 1 base and J lost 2, with 12 bases in between. The CDR3 loop spans 15 amino acids. CDR1 MGHRA and CDR2 YSYEKL come from the germline V gene.

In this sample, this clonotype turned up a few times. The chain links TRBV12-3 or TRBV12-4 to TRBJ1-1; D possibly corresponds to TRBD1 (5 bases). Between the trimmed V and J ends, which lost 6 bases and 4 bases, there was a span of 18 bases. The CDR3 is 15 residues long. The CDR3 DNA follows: TGTGCCAGCAGCTTACCGGGGCTTGGGGGCACTGAAGCTTTCTTT. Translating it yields CASSLPGLGGTEAFF.

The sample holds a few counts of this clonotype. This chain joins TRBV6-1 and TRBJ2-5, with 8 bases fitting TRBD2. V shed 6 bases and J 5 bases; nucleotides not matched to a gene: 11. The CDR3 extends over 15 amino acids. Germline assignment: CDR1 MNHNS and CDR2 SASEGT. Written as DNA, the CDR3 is TGTGCCAGCAGCGCATGGGGGAGCGGGAGTGAGACCCAGTACTTC. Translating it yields CASSAWGSGSETQYF.

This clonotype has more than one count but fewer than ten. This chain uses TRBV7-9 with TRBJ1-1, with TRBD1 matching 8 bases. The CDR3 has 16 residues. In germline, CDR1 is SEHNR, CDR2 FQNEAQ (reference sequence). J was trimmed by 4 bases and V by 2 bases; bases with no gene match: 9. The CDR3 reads CASSLSRTGRATEAFF. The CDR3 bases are TGTGCCAGCAGCTTATCTAGGACAGGGAGGGCCACTGAAGCTTTCTTT.

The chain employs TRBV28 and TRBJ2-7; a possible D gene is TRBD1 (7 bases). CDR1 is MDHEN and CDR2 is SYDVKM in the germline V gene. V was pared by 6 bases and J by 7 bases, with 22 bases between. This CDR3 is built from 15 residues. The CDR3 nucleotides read TGTGCCAGCAGACCCCCCAGGACAGGACTAAGGGAGCAGTACTTC. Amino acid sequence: CASRPPRTGLREQYF.

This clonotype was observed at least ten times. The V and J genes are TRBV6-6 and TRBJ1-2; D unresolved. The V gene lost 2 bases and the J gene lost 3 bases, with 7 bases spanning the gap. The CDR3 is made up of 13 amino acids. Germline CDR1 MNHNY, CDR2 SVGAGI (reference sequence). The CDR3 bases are TGTGCCAGCAGTTACCCGATAGACTATGGCTACACCTTC. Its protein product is CASSYPIDYGYTF.

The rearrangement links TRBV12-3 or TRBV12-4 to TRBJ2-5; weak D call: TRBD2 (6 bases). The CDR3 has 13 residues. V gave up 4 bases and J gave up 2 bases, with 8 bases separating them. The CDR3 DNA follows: TGTGCCAGCAGTTGGACTACGCAAGAGACCCAGTACTTC. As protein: CASSWTTQETQYF.

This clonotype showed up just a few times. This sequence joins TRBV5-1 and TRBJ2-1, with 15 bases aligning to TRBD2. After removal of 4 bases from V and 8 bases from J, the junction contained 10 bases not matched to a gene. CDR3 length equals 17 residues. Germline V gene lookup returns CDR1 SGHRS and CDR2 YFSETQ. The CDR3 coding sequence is TGCGCCAGCAGCAGAAGGACTAGCGGGAGGGCCGACGATGAGCAGTTCTTC. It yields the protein CASSRRTSGRADDEQFF.

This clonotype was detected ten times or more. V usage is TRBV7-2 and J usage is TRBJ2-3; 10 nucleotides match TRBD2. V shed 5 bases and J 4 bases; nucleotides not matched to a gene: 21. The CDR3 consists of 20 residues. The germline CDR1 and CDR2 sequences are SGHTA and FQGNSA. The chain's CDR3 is CASSQRLAGAVRRFADTQYF. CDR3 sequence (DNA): TGTGCCAGCAGCCAGCGGCTAGCGGGAGCCGTCCGACGGTTTGCAGATACGCAGTATTTT. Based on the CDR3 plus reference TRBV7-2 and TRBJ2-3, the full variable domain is GAGVSQSPSNKVTEKGKDVELRCDPISGHTALYWYRQSLGQGLEFLIYFQGNSAPDKSGLPSDRFSAERTGGSVSTLTIQRTQQEDSAVYLCASSQRLAGAVRRFADTQYFGPGTRLTVL.

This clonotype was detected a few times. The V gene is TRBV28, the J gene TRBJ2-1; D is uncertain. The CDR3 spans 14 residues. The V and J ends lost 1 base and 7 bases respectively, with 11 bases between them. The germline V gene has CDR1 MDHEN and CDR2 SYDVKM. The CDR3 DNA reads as TGTGCCAGCAGTTTATATAGCCTGGGGAATGAGCAGTTCTTC. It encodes CASSLYSLGNEQFF.

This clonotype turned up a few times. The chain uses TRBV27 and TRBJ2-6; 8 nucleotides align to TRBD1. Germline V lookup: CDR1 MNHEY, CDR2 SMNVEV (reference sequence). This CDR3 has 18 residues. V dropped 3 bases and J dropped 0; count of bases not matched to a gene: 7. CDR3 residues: CASSFSQGAGSGANVLTF. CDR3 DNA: TGTGCCAGCAGTTTTAGTCAGGGGGCCGGCTCTGGGGCCAACGTCCTGACTTTC.

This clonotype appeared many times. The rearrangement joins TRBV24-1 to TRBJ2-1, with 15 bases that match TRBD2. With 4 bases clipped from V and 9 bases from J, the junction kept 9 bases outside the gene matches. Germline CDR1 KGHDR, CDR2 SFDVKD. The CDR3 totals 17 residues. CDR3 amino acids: CATSEPGLAGGPGEQFF. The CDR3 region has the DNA TGTGCCACCAGTGAGCCCGGACTAGCGGGAGGGCCAGGTGAGCAGTTCTTC.

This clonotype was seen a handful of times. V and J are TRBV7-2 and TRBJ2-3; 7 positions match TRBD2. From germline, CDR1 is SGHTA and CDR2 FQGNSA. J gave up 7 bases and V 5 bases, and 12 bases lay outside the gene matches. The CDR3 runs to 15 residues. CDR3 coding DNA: TGTGCCAGCAGCGCCGGCGGGAGTGATAGGAATACGCAGTATTTT. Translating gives CASSAGGSDRNTQYF. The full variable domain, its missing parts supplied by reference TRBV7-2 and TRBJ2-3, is GAGVSQSPSNKVTEKGKDVELRCDPISGHTALYWYRQSLGQGLEFLIYFQGNSAPDKSGLPSDRFSAERTGGSVSTLTIQRTQQEDSAVYLCASSAGGSDRNTQYFGPGTRLTVL.

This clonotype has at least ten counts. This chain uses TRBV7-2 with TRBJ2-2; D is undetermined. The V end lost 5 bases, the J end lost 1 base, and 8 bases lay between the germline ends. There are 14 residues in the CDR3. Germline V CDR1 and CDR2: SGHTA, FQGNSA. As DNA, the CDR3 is TGTGCCAGCAGCCCCTTAGTGAACACCGGGGAGCTGTTTTTT. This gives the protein CASSPLVNTGELFF.

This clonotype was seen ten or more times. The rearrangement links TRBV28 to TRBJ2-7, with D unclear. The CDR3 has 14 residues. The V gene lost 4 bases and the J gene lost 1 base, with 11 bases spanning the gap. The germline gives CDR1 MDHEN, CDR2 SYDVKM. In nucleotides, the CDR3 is TGTGCCAGCAGTTCAAGGACGGGTTCCTACGAGCAGTACGTC. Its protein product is CASSSRTGSYEQYV.